Listed below are T cell receptor beta chains from one sample, sequenced in a study of identical twins. MiXCR was run by TCRdb on the 5' RACE reads, yielding one entry per CDR3 protein. The sample holds about 220,000 distinct CDR3 sequences; about 7.5% are singletons and the top ten take less than 6.5%. These data were also reused for a study on yellow fever vaccine responses in identical twins.

The sequencing input was CD8+ T cells sorted from blood. These receptors were collected from a woman under 30 in good health. Each CDR3 is given with its conserved first and last residue. A D gene is named only where the DNA matches it firmly. Clone sizes are given selectively: once, few, many, or a class where the clone is expanded.

D: TRBD2
length: 13
J: TRBJ2-7
V: TRBV2
size: .
DNA: TGTGCCAGCAGGGGACTAGCCGACTACGAGCAGTACTTC
CDR3: CASRGLADYEQYF

D: .
length: 12
J: TRBJ2-1
V: TRBV2
size: .
DNA: TGTGCCAGCAGTGAAGCAAGCTATGAGCAGTTCTTC
CDR3: CASSEASYEQFF

D: TRBD2
length: 15
J: TRBJ2-1
V: TRBV7-9
size: once
DNA: TGTGCCAGCAGCTTAGTACGGGGGGGCAGGAATGAGCAGTTCTTC
CDR3: CASSLVRGGRNEQFF

D: .
length: 14
J: TRBJ2-7
V: TRBV19
size: .
DNA: TGTGCCAGTAGTATAGGGAGTAGCATCTACGAGCAGTACTTC
CDR3: CASSIGSSIYEQYF

D: .
length: 12
J: TRBJ2-1
V: TRBV19
size: .
DNA: TGTGCCAGTAGTATCTCGAGGAATGAGCAGTTCTTC
CDR3: CASSISRNEQFF

D: .
length: 15
J: TRBJ2-1
V: TRBV20-1
size: few
DNA: TGCAGTGCTAGTCACGGGGCTAGCGCCTACAATGAGCAGTTCTTC
CDR3: CSASHGASAYNEQFF

D: .
length: 17
J: TRBJ2-2
V: TRBV9
size: .
DNA: TGTGCCAGCAGCGTAGTCAAGGGGAACAGCCACACCGGGGAGCTGTTTTTT
CDR3: CASSVVKGNSHTGELFF

D: TRBD1
length: 17
J: TRBJ2-1
V: TRBV10-3
size: .
DNA: TGTGCCATCAGTGAGATAATTCCGGGACAGTCCTACAATGAGCAGTTCTTC
CDR3: CAISEIIPGQSYNEQFF

D: .
length: 13
J: TRBJ2-7
V: TRBV20-1
size: .
DNA: TGCAGTGCTAGATCTCGGACCACCTACGAGCAGTACTTC
CDR3: CSARSRTTYEQYF

D: TRBD1
length: 15
J: TRBJ1-3
V: TRBV29-1
size: few
DNA: TGCAGCGTTGGGGGAGGGGGCATCTCTGGAAACACCATATATTTT
CDR3: CSVGGGGISGNTIYF

D: .
length: 12
J: TRBJ1-2
V: TRBV28
size: .
DNA: TGTGCCAGCAGTCCCCGGGTCTATGGCTACACCTTC
CDR3: CASSPRVYGYTF

D: .
length: 18
J: TRBJ2-4
V: TRBV4-1
size: few
DNA: TGCGCCAGCAGCCAAGATCCGGGACCCCTCAAGACCAAAAACATTCAGTACTTC
CDR3: CASSQDPGPLKTKNIQYF

D: .
length: 14
J: TRBJ2-2
V: TRBV9
size: many
DNA: TGTGCCAGCAGCGTAGTGTCGAACACCGGGGAGCTGTTTTTT
CDR3: CASSVVSNTGELFF

D: .
length: 13
J: TRBJ2-1
V: TRBV20-1
size: many
DNA: TGCAGTGCAACCCCGGGAGATCGGAATGAGCAGTTCTTC
CDR3: CSATPGDRNEQFF

D: .
length: 18
J: TRBJ2-1
V: TRBV11-2
size: few
DNA: TGTGCCAGCAGCTCCCCCGCGGAAGGACCCACCTCCTACAATGAGCAGTTCTTC
CDR3: CASSSPAEGPTSYNEQFF

D: .
length: 15
J: TRBJ1-1
V: TRBV12-3/TRBV12-4
size: few
DNA: TGTGCCAGCAGGGGGTTGGCGCGGGCGGACACTGAAGCTTTCTTT
CDR3: CASRGLARADTEAFF

D: .
length: 14
J: TRBJ1-6
V: TRBV9
size: few
DNA: TGTGCCAGCAGCGTAGTCGGGGCGCGTTCACCCCTCCACTTT
CDR3: CASSVVGARSPLHF

D: TRBD2
length: 19
J: TRBJ2-2
V: TRBV6-7
size: .
DNA: TGTGCCAGCAGGCCCGGGACTAGCGGGAGGAGGGAACCCACCGGGGAGCTGTTTTTT
CDR3: CASRPGTSGRREPTGELFF

D: .
length: 13
J: TRBJ2-5
V: TRBV11-2
size: many
DNA: TGTGCCAGCAGCTTGACAGGGAGGGAGACCCAGTACTTC
CDR3: CASSLTGRETQYF

D: TRBD2
length: 17
J: TRBJ2-3
V: TRBV27
size: many
DNA: TGTGCCAGCAGTCCCCGACTAGCGTCGATTGGTACAGATACGCAGTATTTT
CDR3: CASSPRLASIGTDTQYF

D: .
length: 16
J: TRBJ2-2
V: TRBV9
size: few
DNA: TGTGCCAGCAGCCCCAGGATAAATCCGAACACCGGGGAGCTGTTTTTT
CDR3: CASSPRINPNTGELFF

D: .
length: 16
J: TRBJ1-6
V: TRBV28
size: .
DNA: TGTGCCAGCAGTCCCTTAAGGCAGGACTATAATTCACCCCTCCACTTT
CDR3: CASSPLRQDYNSPLHF

D: .
length: 13
J: TRBJ1-1
V: TRBV25-1
size: many
DNA: TGTGCCAGCAGTGACGGCAGGAACACTGAAGCTTTCTTT
CDR3: CASSDGRNTEAFF

D: .
length: 13
J: TRBJ2-2
V: TRBV28
size: many
DNA: TGTGCCAGCAGTTTAAATGTCTACGGGGAGCTGTTTTTT
CDR3: CASSLNVYGELFF

D: TRBD2
length: 16
J: TRBJ2-1
V: TRBV7-8
size: few
DNA: TGTGCCAGCAGCTTAGAATACGGTGGCGGGAGGGGTGAGCAGTTCTTC
CDR3: CASSLEYGGGRGEQFF

D: .
length: 13
J: TRBJ1-2
V: TRBV4-1
size: .
DNA: TGCGCCAGCAGCCAGGGATCGAGCTATGGCTACACCTTC
CDR3: CASSQGSSYGYTF

D: TRBD1
length: 14
J: TRBJ1-4
V: TRBV5-1
size: few
DNA: TGCGCCAGCAGCCCAAACGGACAGGTTGAAAAACTGTTTTTT
CDR3: CASSPNGQVEKLFF

D: .
length: 10
J: TRBJ1-1
V: TRBV2
size: many
DNA: TGTGCCCTCCGGCGCACTGAAGCTTTCTTT
CDR3: CALRRTEAFF

D: .
length: 16
J: TRBJ2-1
V: TRBV14
size: .
DNA: TGTGCCAGCAGCCAAGATCGGAGGGCCCTCGACAATGAGCAGTTCTTC
CDR3: CASSQDRRALDNEQFF

D: .
length: 20
J: TRBJ2-3
V: TRBV3-2
size: .
DNA: TGTGCCAGCAGCCAAGTTAGGTACCGACAGGCCGATTCTAGCACAGATACGCAGTATTTT
CDR3: CASSQVRYRQADSSTDTQYF

D: TRBD2
length: 15
J: TRBJ2-1
V: TRBV5-1
size: many
DNA: TGCGCCAGCAGCTTTAAGCGGGAGGGGCTGGGTGAGCAGTTCTTC
CDR3: CASSFKREGLGEQFF

D: TRBD1
length: 15
J: TRBJ2-1
V: TRBV6-1
size: few
DNA: TGTGCCAGCGGGTTGGGACAGGGGGCTGGGAATGAGCAGTTCTTC
CDR3: CASGLGQGAGNEQFF

D: .
length: 15
J: TRBJ2-2
V: TRBV12-3/TRBV12-4
size: many
DNA: TGTGCCAGCAGCCAGGCCACGCGGGACACCGGGGAGCTGTTTTTT
CDR3: CASSQATRDTGELFF

D: TRBD1
length: 16
J: TRBJ2-6
V: TRBV15
size: many
DNA: TGTGCCACCAGCAAAGACCCAGGGGGTGGGGCCAACGTCCTGACTTTC
CDR3: CATSKDPGGGANVLTF

D: TRBD2
length: 15
J: TRBJ2-3
V: TRBV7-2
size: many
DNA: TGTGCCAGCAGCACGTTTAGCGGGGGTGCAGATACGCAGTATTTT
CDR3: CASSTFSGGADTQYF

D: TRBD2
length: 19
J: TRBJ2-1
V: TRBV7-9
size: many
DNA: TGTGCCAGCACCCACTTCCCCAGCCGCGGACTAGATTCCGACAATGAGCAGTTCTTC
CDR3: CASTHFPSRGLDSDNEQFF

D: TRBD2
length: 19
J: TRBJ2-2
V: TRBV11-2
size: few
DNA: TGTGCCAGCAGCTTAGTTTCTCTAGCGGGGGGTTTCAACACCGGGGAGCTGTTTTTT
CDR3: CASSLVSLAGGFNTGELFF

D: TRBD2
length: 15
J: TRBJ2-3
V: TRBV6-5
size: few
DNA: TGTGCCAGCAGTTATATCGGGAGGGCCTCAGATACGCAGTATTTT
CDR3: CASSYIGRASDTQYF

D: .
length: 14
J: TRBJ1-3
V: TRBV12-3/TRBV12-4
size: many
DNA: TGTGCCAGCAGTTCCGGCTCGCCTGGAAACACCATATATTTT
CDR3: CASSSGSPGNTIYF

D: .
length: 15
J: TRBJ2-1
V: TRBV29-1
size: few
DNA: TGCAGCGTTGAGTCGGGCCCGGACTCTTACAATGAGCAGTTCTTC
CDR3: CSVESGPDSYNEQFF

D: .
length: 13
J: TRBJ2-2
V: TRBV12-3/TRBV12-4
size: .
DNA: TGTGCCAGCAGTCCTGGGGTGAGCGGGGAGCTGTTTTTT
CDR3: CASSPGVSGELFF

D: .
length: 16
J: TRBJ2-7
V: TRBV3-1
size: many
DNA: TGTGCCAGCAGCCAAGATCCGGCGATTTGGGACTACGAGCAGTACTTC
CDR3: CASSQDPAIWDYEQYF

D: TRBD2
length: 18
J: TRBJ2-3
V: TRBV11-1
size: many
DNA: TGTGCCAGCAGCCCCCTGATGTCTAGCGGAGATAGCACAGATACGCAGTATTTT
CDR3: CASSPLMSSGDSTDTQYF

D: TRBD2
length: 16
J: TRBJ2-7
V: TRBV3-1
size: few
DNA: TGTGCCAGCCGAATGACTAGCGGGAGTTCGATCGGGGAGCAGTACTTC
CDR3: CASRMTSGSSIGEQYF

D: .
length: 13
J: TRBJ1-6
V: TRBV7-9
size: many
DNA: TGTGCCAGCAGCCACCCGGCCAATTCACCCCTCCACTTT
CDR3: CASSHPANSPLHF

D: TRBD2
length: 16
J: TRBJ2-3
V: TRBV28
size: many
DNA: TGTGCCAGCAGTCCCAACGGACTAGAGGGCACAGATACGCAGTATTTT
CDR3: CASSPNGLEGTDTQYF

D: .
length: 14
J: TRBJ2-7
V: TRBV12-3/TRBV12-4
size: many
DNA: TGTGCCAGCAGTTCACAGGGATTAATGGGCGAGCAGTACTTC
CDR3: CASSSQGLMGEQYF

D: TRBD1
length: 15
J: TRBJ2-5
V: TRBV28
size: few
DNA: TGTGCCAGCAGTTCCGGGACAGGAAAAGAAGAGACCCAGTACTTC
CDR3: CASSSGTGKEETQYF

D: .
length: 16
J: TRBJ1-1
V: TRBV7-9
size: many
DNA: TGTGCCAGCAGCTTTGCGGGAGGACCGATGAACACTGAAGCTTTCTTT
CDR3: CASSFAGGPMNTEAFF

D: .
length: 14
J: TRBJ1-2
V: TRBV10-3
size: .
DNA: TGTGCCATGGGCCCACGGATCGGCGGCTATGGCTACACCTTC
CDR3: CAMGPRIGGYGYTF

D: TRBD1
length: 15
J: TRBJ2-2
V: TRBV6-5
size: .
DNA: TGTGCCAGCAGTAACAGGGGCCCGAACACCGGGGAGCTGTTTTTT
CDR3: CASSNRGPNTGELFF

D: TRBD1
length: 15
J: TRBJ2-1
V: TRBV3-1
size: .
DNA: TGTGCCAGCTGCCAAGATAAAACAGGGGTGGATGAGCAGTTCTTC
CDR3: CASCQDKTGVDEQFF

D: .
length: 14
J: TRBJ1-1
V: TRBV29-1
size: .
DNA: TGCAGCGCTGGGACACTGGGGGGTGGCACTGAAGCTTTCTTT
CDR3: CSAGTLGGGTEAFF